The 20 T cell receptor beta chains presented below share a single source sample, sequenced in a study of radiotherapy plus CTLA-4 blockade in lung cancer (dated by TCRdb to 2017 to 2018). Library method: the immunoSEQ multiplex PCR assay. TCRdb provides this immuneACCESS table in a form limited to in-frame rearrangements. Some clones are lacking; in checked studies, under half of them reflect an unresolved V gene, and why the rest are absent is not known. This sample comprises about 59,000 clones, less than 85% of them detected only once. About 3.1% of the sample goes to the ten largest clones. The source was peripheral blood, collected from a patient treated with radiotherapy plus ipilimumab. The receptors here all came from a human donor with non-small cell lung cancer who had a complete response to radiotherapy plus ipilimumab.

The chain joins TRBV5-1 to TRBJ2-5, with TRBD1 identical over 9 bases. The J call may not be correct, given that the DNA end is closer to TRBJ2-7. The CDR3 totals 17 residues. Germline CDR1 is SGHRS and CDR2 is YFSETQ. CDR3 loop: CASSLEEGTGRDYEQYF. Written as DNA, the CDR3 is TGCGCCAGCAGCTTGGAAGAGGGGACAGGGAGGGACTACGAGCAGTACTTC.

This sequence joins TRBV19 and TRBJ2-7; weak D call: TRBD1 (5 bases). Trimming took off 5 bases at V and 3 bases at J, with 17 bases between the two ends. CDR1 is LNHDA and CDR2 is SQIVND in the germline V gene (reference sequence). The CDR3 sequence is 15 residues long. This chain's CDR3 is CASSLNLGADYEQYF. The CDR3 DNA reads as TGTGCCAGTAGTCTTAACCTTGGGGCCGACTACGAGCAGTACTTC.

The chain links TRBV6-5 to TRBJ2-1; D is possibly TRBD2 (6 bases). Per the germline V gene, CDR1 is MNHEY and CDR2 is SVGAGI. CDR3 length: 15 residues. Trimming cost V 2 bases and J 4 bases, with 12 bases left between them. In nucleotides, the CDR3 is TGTGCCAGCAGTTACGGGACGGGGAGGTACAATGAGCAGTTCTTC. It translates to CASSYGTGRYNEQFF.

The gene calls are TRBV5-4 and TRBJ2-7; TRBD1 is a possible D gene (5 bases). The germline V and J ends were trimmed by 0 bases and 0 bases, with 7 bases remaining between them. CDR1 is SGHNT, CDR2 YYREEE, per germline (reference sequence). The CDR3 is made up of 14 amino acids. CDR3 DNA: TGTGCCAGCAGCTTGGCAGGGCCCTCCTACGAGCAGTACTTC. It translates to CASSLAGPSYEQYF.

This chain connects TRBV19 to TRBJ2-5; the D gene is possibly TRBD1 (6 bases). Germline lookup yields CDR1 LNHDA and CDR2 SQIVND (reference sequence). There are 14 residues in the CDR3. Trimming cost V 5 bases and J 1 base, with 11 bases left between them. The CDR3 bases are TGTGCCAGTAGTCCTGGACAGAGCCAAGAGACCCAGTACTTC. Encoded protein: CASSPGQSQETQYF.

The chain combines TRBV5-1 with TRBJ2-3; 9 bases fit TRBD1. The germline gives CDR1 SGHRS, CDR2 YFSETQ. V was pared by 5 bases and J by 3 bases, with 4 bases of the junction left unmatched. This CDR3 region has 14 residues. CDR3 nucleotide sequence: TGCGCCAGCAGGACAGGGGGGGAGACAGATACGCAGTATTTT. Protein product: CASRTGGETDTQYF. The full variable domain, its missing parts supplied by reference TRBV5-1 and TRBJ2-3, is KAGVTQTPRYLIKTRGQQVTLSCSPISGHRSVSWYQQTPGQGLQFLFEYFSETQRNKGNFPGRFSGRQFSNSRSEMNVSTLELGDSALYLCASRTGGETDTQYFGPGTRLTVL.

The chain is built from TRBV5-1 and TRBJ1-2, with TRBD1 matching over 7 bases. Germline V CDR1 and CDR2: SGHRS, YFSETQ. The CDR3 has 13 amino acids. Trimming removed 4 bases from V and 4 bases from J; junction bases left unmatched: 4. Written as DNA, the CDR3 is TGCGCCAGCAGCCTCGGGACAGTCTATGGCTACACCTTC. Its translation: CASSLGTVYGYTF. The full variable domain, completed using reference TRBV5-1 and TRBJ1-2, is KAGVTQTPRYLIKTRGQQVTLSCSPISGHRSVSWYQQTPGQGLQFLFEYFSETQRNKGNFPGRFSGRQFSNSRSEMNVSTLELGDSALYLCASSLGTVYGYTFGSGTRLTVV.

The chain couples TRBV7-9 to TRBJ1-2; D uncertain. The CDR3 is 16 amino acids. Germline CDR1 is SEHNR and CDR2 is FQNEAQ (reference sequence). V was cut by 1 base and J by 8 bases, with 20 bases left in between. The CDR3 nucleotides read TGTGCCAGCAGCTTAGGAGACGTAACTCCCTCGGGAGGCTACACCTTC. As protein: CASSLGDVTPSGGYTF.

The chain joins TRBV6-5 to TRBJ2-1; 11 bases map to TRBD1. CDR1 and CDR2 from the germline V gene are MNHEY and SVGAGI. This CDR3 is built from 13 residues. V dropped 7 bases and J dropped 8; count of bases not matched to a gene: 4. The CDR3 bases are TGTGCCAGCATGGACAGGGGGCGAGATGAGCAGTTCTTC. Translation gives CASMDRGRDEQFF.

This clone has a handful of counts. This chain links TRBV13 with TRBJ2-1; possibly TRBD1 for D (5 bases). This CDR3 has 16 residues. Trimming left V 5 bases short and J 0 bases short, with 14 bases between. The germline V gene has CDR1 PRHDT and CDR2 FYEKMQ (reference sequence). This chain's CDR3 is CASSPFPDSSYNEQFF. The CDR3 DNA sequence: TGTGCCAGCAGCCCCTTTCCCGACAGCTCCTACAATGAGCAGTTCTTC.

This chain uses TRBV2 with TRBJ1-2, with D possibly being TRBD1 (6 bases). The CDR3 is 15 amino acids. CDR1 SNHLY and CDR2 FYNNEI come from the germline V gene. Trimming removed 2 bases at V and 1 base at J, with 11 bases between. CDR3 coding DNA: TGTGCCAGCAGTGAACAGGGGCGGGTTAACTATGGCTACACCTTC. It specifies CASSEQGRVNYGYTF.

This rearrangement joins TRBV5-4 to TRBJ1-2, with 9 bases identical to TRBD1. The CDR3 is made up of 15 amino acids. CDR1 and CDR2 (germline): SGHNT, YYREEE (reference sequence). The ends lost 4 bases at V and 4 bases at J; junction bases unmatched: 8. The CDR3 DNA reads as TGTGCCAGCAGCGACCGGGACAGGGTGTTCTATGGCTACACCTTC. It is translated as CASSDRDRVFYGYTF.

This clone was found a few times. The chain employs TRBV9 and TRBJ2-7, with D possibly matching TRBD2 (6 bases). This CDR3 spans 15 amino acids. Trimming removed 0 bases from V and 2 bases from J, with 12 bases in between. CDR1 is SGDLS, CDR2 YYNGEE, per germline. In DNA, the CDR3 is TGTGCCAGCAGCGTAGGAGGGGAGGAGACCTACGAGCAGTACTTC. Translated, it gives CASSVGGEETYEQYF.

This chain connects TRBV4-1 to TRBJ2-5; a possible D gene is TRBD2 (6 bases). Gene TRBJ2-7 matches the end of the DNA better, so the J call may be wrong. Germline V gene data show CDR1 as MGHRA and CDR2 as YSYEKL. This CDR3 spans 17 amino acids. CDR3 sequence (DNA): TGCGCCAGCAGCCAAGAAGCGGGTGGAGGGGCCAGGGCCGAGCAGTACTTC. Amino acids: CASSQEAGGGARAEQYF.

The gene calls are TRBV28 and TRBJ2-1; weak D call: TRBD2 (7 bases). The V gene's germline CDR1 is MDHEN and CDR2 SYDVKM. CDR3 length equals 16 residues. V was clipped by 3 bases and J by 6 bases, with 18 bases between them. The CDR3 coding sequence is TGTGCCAGCAGTTTTCCCCAGAGGGGGGGTTCCAATGAGCAGTTCTTC. It specifies CASSFPQRGGSNEQFF. The whole variable domain, filled in from reference TRBV28 and TRBJ2-1, reads DVKVTQSSRYLVKRTGEKVFLECVQDMDHENMFWYRQDPGLGLRLIYFSYDVKMKEKGDIPEGYSVSREKKERFSLILESASTNQTSMYLCASSFPQRGGSNEQFFGPGTRLTVL.

This chain links TRBV6-5 with TRBJ2-7; D perhaps matches TRBD1 (6 bases). Germline-derived CDR1 and CDR2 are MNHEY and SVGAGI. The CDR3 totals 15 residues. The V and J ends lost 6 bases and 2 bases respectively, with 17 bases between them. The CDR3: CASRAGQTITYEQYF. CDR3 nucleotides: TGTGCCAGCAGGGCCGGACAGACTATCACCTACGAGCAGTACTTC.

The rearrangement joins TRBV6-5 to TRBJ2-7; 9 bases map to TRBD2. Germline CDR1 reads MNHEY; CDR2 reads SVGAGI. The CDR3 sequence is 13 residues long. With 2 bases clipped from V and 5 bases from J, the junction kept 1 base outside the gene matches. CDR3 sequence (DNA): TGTGCCAGCAGTTACCCTAGCGGGGACGAGCAGTACTTC. Protein product: CASSYPSGDEQYF.

The rearrangement links TRBV28 to TRBJ2-3; no clear D gene. Germline V gives CDR1 MDHEN, CDR2 SYDVKM. Between the trimmed V and J ends, which lost 5 bases and 5 bases, there was a span of 23 bases. The CDR3 consists of 17 residues. Here the CDR3 DNA reads TGTGCCAGCAGTCCCCCCGGGTGGCTAGGTATGAAAGATACGCAGTATTTT. This sequence encodes CASSPPGWLGMKDTQYF.

The chain is built from TRBV29-1 and TRBJ2-3; TRBD2 is a possible D gene (6 bases). Germline V gene lookup returns CDR1 SQVTM and CDR2 ANQGSEA. This CDR3 is built from 12 residues. V gave up 8 bases and J gave up 1 base, with 10 bases separating them. CDR3 in amino acids: CSSPGGTDTQYF. The CDR3 DNA sequence: TGCAGCTCCCCGGGGGGCACAGATACGCAGTATTTT.

The CDR3 coding sequence is TGTGCCAGCAGTTTATCGGGTCTAGAGGAGACCCAGTACTTC. Amino acids: CASSLSGLEETQYF. V is TRBV27 and J is TRBJ2-5, with D unresolved. The germline V and J ends were trimmed by 0 bases and 5 bases, with 10 bases remaining between them. Germline CDR1 reads MNHEY; CDR2 reads SMNVEV (reference sequence). This CDR3 is 14 amino acids long.